These 22 T cell receptor beta chains came from one sample sequenced in a study of follicular helper T cells after annual influenza vaccination. Time point given: 2014-2015 season, 7 days after vaccination. The repertoire was sequenced with immunoSEQ multiplex PCR; TCRdb's copy has only in-frame clones and lacks some. The repertoire has about 15,000 clones, about 88% of them found once; the top ten carry roughly 1.3%. Sequencing used CXCR5+ CD38- circulating T follicular helper cells from blood, obtained 7 days after influenza vaccination. This sample's subset: circulating Tfh, non-naive CD4+CXCR5+PD-1+ (ICOS+CD38+ or ICOS-CD38-). Source of these receptors: an adult who received the influenza vaccine.

The chain carries TRBV19 and TRBJ2-1; 7 bases align to TRBD2. The CDR3 extends over 15 amino acids. From germline, CDR1 is LNHDA and CDR2 SQIVND (reference sequence). The J segment lost 1 base and the V segment lost 10 bases, leaving 10 bases of the junction unmatched. The DNA of the CDR3 is TGTGCCACTGGGGGGGTTGCGGGATCCTACAATGAGCAGTTCTTC. It specifies CATGGVAGSYNEQFF.

There are a few counts of this clone. The chain carries TRBV19 and TRBJ1-3; D is unresolved. V was trimmed by 5 bases and J by 5 bases, leaving 10 bases between them. CDR3 length: 13 residues. CDR1 is LNHDA and CDR2 is SQIVND in the germline V gene (reference sequence). As DNA, the CDR3 is TGTGCCAGTAGTTCCCTGGGCCGAAACACCATATATTTT. As protein: CASSSLGRNTIYF. Looking up the rest from reference TRBV19 and TRBJ1-3 gives the full variable domain: DGGITQSPKYLFRKEGQNVTLSCEQNLNHDAMYWYRQDPGQGLRLIYYSQIVNDFQKGDIAEGYSVSREKKESFPLTVTSAQKNPTAFYLCASSSLGRNTIYFGEGSWLTVV.

The rearrangement uses TRBV25-1 and TRBJ2-4; tentatively, D is TRBD2 (5 bases). From germline, CDR1 is MGHDK and CDR2 SYGVNS. The V end lost 8 bases, the J end lost 0 bases, and 14 bases lay between the germline ends. The CDR3 has 15 residues. The CDR3 is CASPVRRVAKNIQYF. Here the CDR3 DNA reads TGTGCCAGCCCGGTCCGGCGGGTAGCCAAAAACATTCAGTACTTC.

This chain joins TRBV25-1 and TRBJ2-2; tentative D call: TRBD2 (5 bases). The CDR3 runs to 16 residues. Germline CDR1 reads MGHDK; CDR2 reads SYGVNS. The ends were cut back, 1 base at V and 5 bases at J, with 14 bases in the middle. Here the CDR3 DNA reads TGTGCCAGCAGTGAATGGAAGAGAGGGCAGACCGGGGAGCTGTTTTTT. Translated: CASSEWKRGQTGELFF.

The gene calls are TRBV5-1 and TRBJ1-6; 7 bases line up with TRBD1. CDR1 is SGHRS and CDR2 is YFSETQ in the germline V gene. This CDR3 is built from 14 residues. V lost 2 bases and J lost 7; bases outside the gene matches: 3. CDR3 DNA: TGCGCCAGCAGCTTCGGGACAGCAAATTCACCCCTCCACTTT. This sequence encodes CASSFGTANSPLHF.

This chain connects TRBV27 to TRBJ1-2; 11 bases fit TRBD1. The CDR3 consists of 16 residues. The V and J ends lost 6 bases and 3 bases, in that order; junction bases with no gene match: 9. Germline-derived CDR1 and CDR2 are MNHEY and SMNVEV (reference sequence). The CDR3 DNA reads TGTGCCAGCAGAGGAACCGGGACAGGGGGATACTATGGCTACACCTTC. Amino acid sequence: CASRGTGTGGYYGYTF.

The chain is built from TRBV6-1 and TRBJ1-5, with D tentatively TRBD1 (6 bases). V was clipped by 2 bases and J by 0 bases, with 17 bases between them. The germline gives CDR1 MNHNS, CDR2 SASEGT. The CDR3 covers 18 residues. The CDR3 region has the DNA TGTGCCAGCAGTGAATATAGGGCGGGGGGGCGTAGCAATCAGCCCCAGCATTTT. This translates into CASSEYRAGGRSNQPQHF.

The chain recombines TRBV5-1 with TRBJ1-6, with D unresolved. This CDR3 region has 15 residues. Trimming took 4 bases from V and 5 from J, leaving 13 bases between them. Germline CDR1 is SGHRS and CDR2 is YFSETQ. CDR3 bases: TGCGCCAGCAGCCTAGCCGGGAGAAATAATTCACCCCTCCACTTT. Its protein product is CASSLAGRNNSPLHF.

This clone was counted a few times. The genes are TRBV7-9 and TRBJ1-4, with unresolved D. CDR3 length: 14 residues. Trimming took 3 bases from V and 4 from J, leaving 9 bases between them. Looked up from germline, CDR1 is SEHNR and CDR2 is FQNEAQ (reference sequence). CDR3 nucleotides: TGTGCCAGCAGCTTGGGGAGTAATAATGAAAAACTGTTTTTT. The encoded protein is CASSLGSNNEKLFF. Full variable domain (remainder filled in from reference TRBV7-9 and TRBJ1-4): DTGVSQNPRHKITKRGQNVTFRCDPISEHNRLYWYRQTLGQGPEFLTYFQNEAQLEKSRLLSDRFSAERPKGSFSTLEIQRTEQGDSAMYLCASSLGSNNEKLFFGSGTQLSVL.

This clone was observed once. This chain's CDR3 is CASSVGTRYEQYF. For the CDR3, the DNA is TGTGCCAGCAGCGTTGGGACTAGGTACGAGCAGTACTTC. The chain combines TRBV11-3 with TRBJ2-7; TRBD2 aligns across 8 bases. This CDR3 has 13 residues. Trimming cost V 5 bases and J 4 bases; bases outside gene matches: 4. Germline V gene lookup returns CDR1 SGHNT and CDR2 YENEEA. Variable domain in full (rest from reference TRBV11-3 and TRBJ2-7): EAGVVQSPRYKIIEKKQPVAFWCNPISGHNTLYWYLQNLGQGPELLIRYENEEAVDDSQLPKDRFSAERLKGVDSTLKIQPAELGDSAVYLCASSVGTRYEQYFGPGTRLTVT.

This clone was detected a few times. The CDR3 loop reads CASRKTAKDTIYF. The CDR3 nucleotides read TGTGCCAGCAGGAAGACAGCGAAAGACACCATATATTTT. The chain employs TRBV5-8 and TRBJ1-3; a possible D gene is TRBD1 (5 bases). There are 13 residues in the CDR3. From germline, CDR1 is SGHTS and CDR2 YDEGEE. V was cut by 5 bases and J by 8 bases, with 14 bases left in between. Complete variable domain (other parts from reference TRBV5-8 and TRBJ1-3): EAGVTQSPTHLIKTRGQQATLRCSPISGHTSVYWYQQALGLGLQFLLWYDEGEERNRGNFPPRFSGRQFPNYSSELNVNALELEDSALYLCASRKTAKDTIYFGEGSWLTVV.

The genes are TRBV18 and TRBJ1-4; 8 bases are a match to TRBD1. In germline, CDR1 is KGHSH, CDR2 LQKENI. The CDR3 runs to 15 residues. V lost 1 base and J lost 11; bases outside the gene matches: 9. The CDR3 here is CASSPQGQELVKLFF. Here the CDR3 DNA reads TGTGCCAGCTCACCACAGGGACAGGAACTCGTCAAACTGTTTTTT.

The chain links TRBV10-3 to TRBJ2-6; possibly TRBD2 for D (5 bases). Germline V lookup: CDR1 ENHRY, CDR2 SYGVKD. CDR3 length: 15 residues. V was trimmed by 11 bases and J by 2 bases, leaving 16 bases between them. CDR3 DNA sequence: TGTGCCGCACGGGGAGAAGCAACTGGGGCCAACGTCCTGACTTTC. Translating it yields CAARGEATGANVLTF.

The chain carries TRBV5-1 and TRBJ2-1; D may be TRBD1 (5 bases). Germline CDR1 is SGHRS and CDR2 is YFSETQ. Trimming pared 0 bases from V and 3 bases from J, leaving 10 bases between. CDR3 size: 15 residues. CDR3 nucleotides: TGCGCCAGCAGCTTGGGAGACAGAGTCTACAATGAGCAGTTCTTC. It yields the protein CASSLGDRVYNEQFF.

The chain recombines TRBV7-8 with TRBJ2-1, with D perhaps TRBD2 (7 bases). The CDR3 runs to 16 residues. Trimming stripped 2 bases from V and 9 bases from J, with 20 bases between. Germline V CDR1 and CDR2: SGHVS, FQNEAQ. The CDR3 DNA is TGTGCCAGCAGCTTATCCGACAGTGGGGGGGGCCTTGAGCAGTTCTTC. Its protein is CASSLSDSGGGLEQFF.

This chain joins TRBV5-5 and TRBJ2-7; D call uncertain. CDR1 is SGHKS, CDR2 YYEKEE, per germline (reference sequence). V lost 1 base to trimming and J lost 1 base, with 12 bases between them. This CDR3 has 15 residues. The CDR3 sequence: CASSLRSGYSYEQYF. DNA for the CDR3: TGTGCCAGCAGCTTGAGGTCAGGCTATTCCTACGAGCAGTACTTC.

The chain combines TRBV18 with TRBJ2-7; possibly TRBD1 for D (7 bases). The CDR3 length is 13 residues. Per the germline V gene, CDR1 is KGHSH and CDR2 is LQKENI. Trimming removed 6 bases at V and 3 bases at J, with 12 bases between. DNA for the CDR3: TGTGCCAGCTCGGGGGGACAGAACTACGAGCAGTACTTC. Translation: CASSGGQNYEQYF.

The chain couples TRBV2 to TRBJ1-1, with a weak D call TRBD1 (5 bases). Per germline, CDR1 SNHLY and CDR2 FYNNEI. V gave up 6 bases and J gave up 5 bases, with 16 bases separating them. CDR3 size: 14 residues. The CDR3 here is CASSHPRVGTEAFF. The CDR3 nucleotides read TGTGCCAGCAGCCACCCCAGGGTCGGAACTGAAGCTTTCTTT.

The chain couples TRBV18 to TRBJ1-1; D gene uncertain. This CDR3 is built from 13 residues. Germline V gives CDR1 KGHSH, CDR2 LQKENI. V lost 5 bases to trimming and J lost 4 bases, with 11 bases between them. CDR3 sequence (DNA): TGTGCCAGCTCAAGGGCGGGTGGCACTGAAGCTTTCTTT. Its protein is CASSRAGGTEAFF.

The chain recombines TRBV7-9 with TRBJ1-6; 9 bases are a match to TRBD1. Trimming cost V 5 bases and J 10 bases; bases outside gene matches: 9. Germline loops: CDR1 SEHNR, CDR2 FQNEAQ (reference sequence). This CDR3 spans 15 amino acids. In nucleotides, the CDR3 is TGTGCCAGCAGCGCCCGGGACAGGGAGGGATCACCCCTCCACTTT. This translates into CASSARDREGSPLHF.

The chain has TRBV30 and TRBJ2-3; D gene uncertain. Germline lookup yields CDR1 GTSNPN and CDR2 SVGIG (reference sequence). This CDR3 has 12 amino acids. Trimming pared 2 bases from V and 3 bases from J, leaving 6 bases between. CDR3 protein: CAWSPGTDTQYF. The DNA for the CDR3 is TGTGCCTGGAGTCCCGGTACAGATACGCAGTATTTT.

The chain carries TRBV7-9 and TRBJ2-1; 11 nucleotides agree with TRBD2. Unmatched junction bases numbered 8, after V lost 3 bases and J lost 10 bases. The germline gives CDR1 SEHNR, CDR2 FQNEAQ (reference sequence). The CDR3 has 15 amino acids. CDR3 DNA: TGTGCCAGCAGCTTGGCGTTAGCGGGGGGGAACGAGCAGTTCTTC. This encodes CASSLALAGGNEQFF. The full variable domain, its missing parts supplied by reference TRBV7-9 and TRBJ2-1, is DTGVSQNPRHKITKRGQNVTFRCDPISEHNRLYWYRQTLGQGPEFLTYFQNEAQLEKSRLLSDRFSAERPKGSFSTLEIQRTEQGDSAMYLCASSLALAGGNEQFFGPGTRLTVL.